Listed below are T cell receptor beta chains from one sample, sequenced in a study of regulatory T cells in long-lasting Graves disease. A single record per CDR3 protein comes from TCRdb applying MiXCR to the multiplex PCR reads. Among 500,000 or so distinct CDR3 sequences listed, approximately 14% were seen once. In addition, the sample was reused for a study of T cells in Graves' hyperthyroidism and ophthalmopathy.

Sequences were derived from peripheral blood mononuclear cells (PBMCs), sampled at new diagnosis, from a patient treated with antithyroid drugs. These receptor sequences come from a woman in her fifties or sixties with Graves disease. Each CDR3 is given with its conserved first and last residue. The order of the fields is J gene, V gene, CDR3 length, CDR3 protein.

j_gene: TRBJ1-1
v_gene: TRBV29-1
len: 14
CDR3aa: CSAQDTFMNTEAFF

j_gene: TRBJ2-2
v_gene: TRBV6-2/TRBV6-3
len: 15
CDR3aa: CASSEVGSGTGELFF

j_gene: TRBJ1-2
v_gene: TRBV30
len: 13
CDR3aa: CAWKLDRNYGYTF

j_gene: TRBJ2-7
v_gene: TRBV12-3/TRBV12-4
len: 14
CDR3aa: CASSLSGGLREQYF

j_gene: TRBJ2-2
v_gene: TRBV10-1
len: 21
CDR3aa: CASRISKRGLAGVTVTGELFF

j_gene: TRBJ2-1
v_gene: TRBV20-1
len: 16
CDR3aa: CSASSGQGISYNEQSF

j_gene: TRBJ2-1
v_gene: TRBV4-1
len: 19
CDR3aa: CASSQAPAVRLDPYNEQFF

j_gene: TRBJ2-1
v_gene: TRBV9
len: 15
CDR3aa: CASSLRDRASNEQFF

j_gene: TRBJ2-3
v_gene: TRBV29-1
len: 14
CDR3aa: CSVVKLLGTDTQYF

j_gene: TRBJ2-2
v_gene: TRBV4-1
len: 15
CDR3aa: CASSQLGLVSGELFF

j_gene: TRBJ1-2
v_gene: TRBV30
len: 11
CDR3aa: CAWGVNYGYTF

j_gene: TRBJ2-7
v_gene: TRBV6-5
len: 19
CDR3aa: CASSYKGTPVANLKDEQYF

j_gene: TRBJ2-3
v_gene: TRBV2
len: 15
CDR3aa: CASSGLREGTDTQYF

j_gene: TRBJ2-1
v_gene: TRBV2
len: 15
CDR3aa: CASSEGLAGVNEQFF

j_gene: TRBJ2-7
v_gene: TRBV30
len: 11
CDR3aa: CAWSEGSEQYF

j_gene: TRBJ2-3
v_gene: TRBV7-3
len: 13
CDR3aa: CASSLWSTDTQYF

j_gene: TRBJ2-7
v_gene: TRBV5-1
len: 17
CDR3aa: CASSLGWLAGRSYEQYF

j_gene: TRBJ1-5
v_gene: TRBV30
len: 12
CDR3aa: CAWSEGGRPQHF

j_gene: TRBJ1-5
v_gene: TRBV7-8
len: 17
CDR3aa: CASSLRTGGTDSQPQHF

j_gene: TRBJ2-7
v_gene: TRBV28
len: 14
CDR3aa: CASSLQGLNYEQYF

j_gene: TRBJ2-1
v_gene: TRBV6-2/TRBV6-3
len: 22
CDR3aa: CASSYEPGLAGGRLTSNNEQFF

j_gene: TRBJ2-5
v_gene: TRBV25-1
len: 17
CDR3aa: CASSESHKGTYQETQYF

j_gene: TRBJ2-5
v_gene: TRBV29-1
len: 15
CDR3aa: CSVVGDRGYQETQYF

j_gene: TRBJ1-2
v_gene: TRBV30
len: 14
CDR3aa: CAWSTPGGGLGYTF

j_gene: TRBJ1-5
v_gene: TRBV12-3/TRBV12-4
len: 13
CDR3aa: CASREAVRGPQHF

j_gene: TRBJ2-5
v_gene: TRBV5-1
len: 15
CDR3aa: CASSTGLAGVETQYF

j_gene: TRBJ2-2
v_gene: TRBV30
len: 16
CDR3aa: CAWSFLPGPNTGELFF

j_gene: TRBJ2-2
v_gene: TRBV24-1
len: 17
CDR3aa: CATSDLSSPRGTGELFF

j_gene: TRBJ1-1
v_gene: TRBV7-8
len: 15
CDR3aa: CASSLAPQGNTEAFF

j_gene: TRBJ1-5
v_gene: TRBV11-3
len: 17
CDR3aa: CASSEVQGFSSNQPQHF

j_gene: TRBJ2-1
v_gene: TRBV28
len: 17
CDR3aa: CASSLGLATLQWNEQFF

j_gene: TRBJ2-1
v_gene: TRBV7-9
len: 16
CDR3aa: CASSFLVRRGRNEQFF

j_gene: TRBJ2-1
v_gene: TRBV4-2
len: 18
CDR3aa: CASSQEILADSSYNEQFF

j_gene: TRBJ2-1
v_gene: TRBV2
len: 17
CDR3aa: CASSARQGAFSYNEQFF

j_gene: TRBJ2-7
v_gene: TRBV20-1
len: 13
CDR3aa: CSAVLAGVREQYF

j_gene: TRBJ2-5
v_gene: TRBV5-6
len: 16
CDR3aa: CASSSTPRLSSETQYF

j_gene: TRBJ2-3
v_gene: TRBV5-1
len: 15
CDR3aa: CASSLGVVPTDTQYF

j_gene: TRBJ1-2
v_gene: TRBV30
len: 12
CDR3aa: CAWSYLNYGYTF

j_gene: TRBJ2-5
v_gene: TRBV12-3/TRBV12-4
len: 14
CDR3aa: CASTLGLAGETQYF

j_gene: TRBJ2-7
v_gene: TRBV30
len: 12
CDR3aa: CACRDRGDEQYF

j_gene: TRBJ2-1
v_gene: TRBV11-1
len: 15
CDR3aa: CASSLVSGTHNEQFF

j_gene: TRBJ2-7
v_gene: TRBV29-1
len: 13
CDR3aa: CSVDRLGNGEQYF

j_gene: TRBJ2-2
v_gene: TRBV12-3/TRBV12-4
len: 17
CDR3aa: CASTGTSGRGGTGELFF

j_gene: TRBJ2-5
v_gene: TRBV20-1
len: 14
CDR3aa: CSAHYRLPRETQYF

j_gene: TRBJ2-2
v_gene: TRBV2
len: 16
CDR3aa: CASRVRTGGGTGELFF